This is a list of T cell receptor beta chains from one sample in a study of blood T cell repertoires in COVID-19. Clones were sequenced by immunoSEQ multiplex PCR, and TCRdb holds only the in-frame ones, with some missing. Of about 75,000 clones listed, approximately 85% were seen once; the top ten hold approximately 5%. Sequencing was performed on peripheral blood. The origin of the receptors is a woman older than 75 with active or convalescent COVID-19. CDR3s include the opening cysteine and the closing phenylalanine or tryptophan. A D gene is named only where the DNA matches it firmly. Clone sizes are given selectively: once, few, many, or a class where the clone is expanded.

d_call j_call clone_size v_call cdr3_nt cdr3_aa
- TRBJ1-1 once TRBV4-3 TGCGCCAGCAGCCAAACCATTACGGACACTGAAGCTTTCTTT CASSQTITDTEAFF
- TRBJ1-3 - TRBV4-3 TGCGCCAGCAGCCCCTCGGGATCACTTATCTCTGGAAACACCATATATTTT CASSPSGSLISGNTIYF
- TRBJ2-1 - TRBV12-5 TGTGCTAGTGGTTTCCAGCTAGGGGGCTACAATGAGCAGTTCTTC CASGFQLGGYNEQFF
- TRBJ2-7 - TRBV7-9 TGTGCCAGCAGCTTAGGGGCACGTCGTACCAACGAGCAGTACTTC CASSLGARRTNEQYF
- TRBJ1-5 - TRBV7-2 TGTGCCAGCAGCAAACAGGGATTAAGCAATCAGCCCCAGCATTTT CASSKQGLSNQPQHF
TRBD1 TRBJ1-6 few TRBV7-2 TGTGCCAGCAGCCCCGCCCCGTACAGGGGGCGGGGGGATTCACCCCTCCACTTT CASSPAPYRGRGDSPLHF
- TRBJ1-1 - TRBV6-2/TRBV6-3 TGTGCCAGCAGTTATGCGGGACCTAGGGCAGAAGCTTTCTTT CASSYAGPRAEAFF
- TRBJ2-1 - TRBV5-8 TGTGCCAGCGCCCGGGGGTACAGGGAGGGTTACAATGAGCAGTTCTTC CASARGYREGYNEQFF
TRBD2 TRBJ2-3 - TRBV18 TGTGCCAGCTCACCGGGACTAGCGGGGGCGAGCACAGATACGCAGTATTTT CASSPGLAGASTDTQYF
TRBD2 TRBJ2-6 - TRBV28 TGTGCCAGCAGTATCACTCCGGGACTAGTCTGGTCTGGGGCCAACGTCCTGACTTTC CASSITPGLVWSGANVLTF
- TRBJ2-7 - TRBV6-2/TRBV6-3 TGTGCCAGCAGTTATCCGGGACAAAACTACGAGCAGTACTTC CASSYPGQNYEQYF
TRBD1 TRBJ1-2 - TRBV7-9 TGTGCCAGCAGCTCCCACGGACAGGCCGCTAACTATGGCTACACCTTC CASSSHGQAANYGYTF
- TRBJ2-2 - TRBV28 TGTGGCGGAGTCACCGGGGAGCTGTTTTTT CGGVTGELFF
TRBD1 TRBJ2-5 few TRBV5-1 TGCGCCAGCAGCTTGGGACAGGGTGCGCAGACCCAGTACTTC CASSLGQGAQTQYF
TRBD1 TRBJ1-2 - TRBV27 TGTGCCAGCAGCCGACAGGGATCCTATGGCTACACCTTC CASSRQGSYGYTF
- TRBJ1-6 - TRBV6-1 TGTGCCAGCAGTGAAGTGGTGGGCAATTCACCCCTCCACTTT CASSEVVGNSPLHF
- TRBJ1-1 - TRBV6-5 TGTGCCAGCAACCAAAGGCACGGACGGGGCACTGAAGCTTTCTTT CASNQRHGRGTEAFF
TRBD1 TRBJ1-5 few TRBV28 TGTGCCAGCAGACCACCCGGGACAGGGGGAGACCAGCCCCAGCATTTT CASRPPGTGGDQPQHF
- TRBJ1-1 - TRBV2 TGTGCCAGCAGTGAAGGGCACGTCATGAACACTGAAGCTTTCTTT CASSEGHVMNTEAFF
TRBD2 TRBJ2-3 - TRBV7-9 TGTGCCAGCAGCTTAAGACTAGCGGGGCGCACAGATACGCAGTATTTT CASSLRLAGRTDTQYF
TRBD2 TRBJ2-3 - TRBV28 TGTGCCAGCTTTAGTCGCCGCCCGAATCTAGCGGGAGTGGCAGATACGCAGTATTTT CASFSRRPNLAGVADTQYF
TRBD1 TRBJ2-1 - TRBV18 TGTGCCAGCTCACCGGGACAGGCTCACAATGAGCAGTTCTTC CASSPGQAHNEQFF
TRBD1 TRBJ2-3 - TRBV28 TGTGCCAGCAGTTTATGGGGACAGGGGGCTTTAGATACGCAGTATTTT CASSLWGQGALDTQYF
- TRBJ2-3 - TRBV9 TGTGCCAGCAGCGCACTTTACGGGGGTAGCACAGATACGCAGTATTTT CASSALYGGSTDTQYF
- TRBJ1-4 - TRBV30 TGTGCCTGGAACGCGGGACTGGGTGAAAAACTGTTTTTT CAWNAGLGEKLFF
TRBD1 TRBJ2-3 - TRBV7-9 TGTGCCAGCAGCCTAGGACAGGGAATAGATACGCAGTATTTT CASSLGQGIDTQYF
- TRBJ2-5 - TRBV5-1 TGCGCCAGCAGCTCCCTGGGAGATGAGACCCAGTACTTC CASSSLGDETQYF
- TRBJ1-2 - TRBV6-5 TGTGCCAGCAGATCGTTTAACGGCTATGGCTACACCTTC CASRSFNGYGYTF
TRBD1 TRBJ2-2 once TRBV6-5 TGTGCCAGCAGTTACAATGCAGGGGGGAACACCGGGGAGCTGTTTTTT CASSYNAGGNTGELFF
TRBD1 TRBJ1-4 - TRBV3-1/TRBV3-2 TGTGCCAGCAGCCCATACAGGGGTTATGAAAAACTGTTTTTT CASSPYRGYEKLFF
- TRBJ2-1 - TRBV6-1 TGTGCCAGCAGTGAAGCGCAGCTAGTCAAGTCGCATGAGCAGTTCTTC CASSEAQLVKSHEQFF
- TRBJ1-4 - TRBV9 TGTGCCAGCAGCGTTCAGGGGAGTAATGAAAAACTGTTTTTT CASSVQGSNEKLFF
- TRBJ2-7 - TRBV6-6 TGTGCCAGCGGGAGTCGGGACGAGCAGTACTTC CASGSRDEQYF
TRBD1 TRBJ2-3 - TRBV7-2 TGTGCCAGCAGCTCCCATGGGTTAGGGGGCGGCACAGATACGCAGTATTTT CASSSHGLGGGTDTQYF
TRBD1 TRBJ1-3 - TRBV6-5 TGTGCCACCCGGGACAGCTCCAGCTCTGGAAACACCATATATTTT CATRDSSSSGNTIYF
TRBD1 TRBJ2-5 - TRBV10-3 TGTGCCATCAGTGCAGGGGGTGAGACCCAGTACTTC CAISAGGETQYF
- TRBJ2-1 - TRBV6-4 TGTGCCAGCAGTGAACAGCTATTCTACAATGAGCAGTTCTTC CASSEQLFYNEQFF
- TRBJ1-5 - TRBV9 TGTGCCAGCAGCCCACGGGAGGGGGGCAATCAGCCCCAGCATTTT CASSPREGGNQPQHF
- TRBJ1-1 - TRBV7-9 TGTGCCAGCAGCTATACGTTCCAGACTGAAGCTTTCTTT CASSYTFQTEAFF
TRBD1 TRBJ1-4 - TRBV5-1 TGCGCCAGCAGCTTGGGACCACAGGGGGCATCAACTAATGAAAAACTGTTTTTT CASSLGPQGASTNEKLFF
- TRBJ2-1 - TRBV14 TGTGCCAGCAGCCAGCTCAACAGGGACGATGAGCAGTTCTTC CASSQLNRDDEQFF
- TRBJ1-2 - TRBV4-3 TGCGCCAGCAGCCAAGAGTCCGGGAACTATGGCTACACCTTC CASSQESGNYGYTF
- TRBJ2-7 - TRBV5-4 TGTGCCAGCAGCCTGAGGGGGGGGGAGCAGTACTTC CASSLRGGEQYF
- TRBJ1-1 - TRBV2 TGTGCCAGCAGTGTAGGACAGAACACTGAAGCTTTCTTT CASSVGQNTEAFF
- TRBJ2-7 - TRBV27 TGTGCCAGCAGTTTAAAGAGGTGGAACTACGAGCAGTACTTC CASSLKRWNYEQYF
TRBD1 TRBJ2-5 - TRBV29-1 TGCAGCGTCCTACAAGGACAGGGTTTGGGAGAGACCCAGTACTTC CSVLQGQGLGETQYF
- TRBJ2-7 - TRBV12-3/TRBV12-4 TGTGCCAGCAGTCTTGGGGCTATCGGGCAGTACTTC CASSLGAIGQYF
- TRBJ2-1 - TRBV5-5 TGTGCCAGCAGCTTGTTTAGCGGCAGGTACAATGAGCAGTTCTTC CASSLFSGRYNEQFF
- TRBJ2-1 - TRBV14 TGTGCCAGCAGCTATATCCAGACCTACAATGAGCAGTTCTTC CASSYIQTYNEQFF
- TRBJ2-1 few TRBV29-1 TGCAGCGTCCTAAGCTCCTACAATGAGCAGTTCTTC CSVLSSYNEQFF
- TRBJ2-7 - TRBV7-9 TGTGCCAGCAGCGCCTCCTACGGAGCCTACGAGCAGTACTTC CASSASYGAYEQYF
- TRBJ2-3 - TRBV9 TGTGCCAGCAGCGAGACTTTAGCGCCGGCAGATACGCAGTATTTT CASSETLAPADTQYF
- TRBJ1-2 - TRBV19 TGTGCCAGTGGAGTTCGGGGGGCTTTGAGCTATGGCTACACCTTC CASGVRGALSYGYTF
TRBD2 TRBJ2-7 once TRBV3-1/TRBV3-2 TGTGCCAGCAGCAATTGGGGTAGCGGGAGCTACGAGCAGTACTTC CASSNWGSGSYEQYF
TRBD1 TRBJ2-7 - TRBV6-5 TGTGCCAGCAGGTATGGACAGGGGAACGAGCAGTACTTC CASRYGQGNEQYF
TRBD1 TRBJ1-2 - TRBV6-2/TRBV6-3 TGTGCCAGCAGTTACGGACAGGGGAGTTGGTATGGCTACACCTTC CASSYGQGSWYGYTF
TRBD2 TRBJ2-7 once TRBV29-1 TGCAGCGTTTTCCCTAGCGGGAGAGACTCCTACGAGCAGTACTTC CSVFPSGRDSYEQYF
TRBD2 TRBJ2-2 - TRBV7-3 TGTGCCAGCAGCAAGGGACTAGCGGCCGGGGAGCTGTTTTTT CASSKGLAAGELFF
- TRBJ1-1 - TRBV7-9 TGTGCCAGCAGCCACTTCCTGGGGGGGCAGCATGAAGCTTTCTTT CASSHFLGGQHEAFF